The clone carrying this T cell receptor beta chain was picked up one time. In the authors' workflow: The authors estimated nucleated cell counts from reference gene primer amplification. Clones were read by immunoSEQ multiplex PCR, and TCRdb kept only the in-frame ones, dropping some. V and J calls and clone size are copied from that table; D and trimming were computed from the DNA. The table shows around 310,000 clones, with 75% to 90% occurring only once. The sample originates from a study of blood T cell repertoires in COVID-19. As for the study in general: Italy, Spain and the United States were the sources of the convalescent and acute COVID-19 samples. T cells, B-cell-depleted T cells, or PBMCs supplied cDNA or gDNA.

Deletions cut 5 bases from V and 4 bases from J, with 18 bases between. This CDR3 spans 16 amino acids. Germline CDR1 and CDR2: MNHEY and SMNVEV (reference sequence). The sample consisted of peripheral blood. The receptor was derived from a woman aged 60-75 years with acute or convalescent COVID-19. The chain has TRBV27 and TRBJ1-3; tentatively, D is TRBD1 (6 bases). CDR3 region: CASSPVGTGLGNTIYF. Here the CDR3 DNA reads TGTGCCAGCAGTCCCGTTGGCACAGGGTTGGGAAACACCATATATTTT.